This TCR beta chain was sequenced during a study of CD8 T cells in Susac syndrome. The study sequenced TCR beta in blood CD8+ and CD4+ T cells. Matched for age and sex, the controls were healthy donors. Negative magnetic isolation gave CD8+ and CD4+ cells; FACS enriched CD8+ TEMRA. V lost 4 bases and J 3 bases, leaving 19 bases between the germline ends. The CDR3 is 17 amino acids. An input of roughly 0.5 to 1 ug of RNA was subjected to reverse transcription using random hexamers. With immunoSEQ multiplex PCR, TCR beta CDR3 was amplified across 54 Vbeta and 13 Jbeta. TCRdb ran MiXCR on the immunoSEQ multiplex PCR reads and lists one entry per CDR3 protein. The repertoire holds more than 55,000 distinct CDR3 sequences, with 95% as singletons.

The gene calls are TRBV12-3 or TRBV12-4 and TRBJ2-4; D is ambiguous. Material: CD8+ T cells from PBMCs. The receptor was isolated from a human donor in good health. The CDR3 DNA reads TGTGCCAGCAGTTCGCGATCTCCACGGTTCGGCAAAAACATTCAGTACTTC. Amino acids: CASSSRSPRFGKNIQYF.